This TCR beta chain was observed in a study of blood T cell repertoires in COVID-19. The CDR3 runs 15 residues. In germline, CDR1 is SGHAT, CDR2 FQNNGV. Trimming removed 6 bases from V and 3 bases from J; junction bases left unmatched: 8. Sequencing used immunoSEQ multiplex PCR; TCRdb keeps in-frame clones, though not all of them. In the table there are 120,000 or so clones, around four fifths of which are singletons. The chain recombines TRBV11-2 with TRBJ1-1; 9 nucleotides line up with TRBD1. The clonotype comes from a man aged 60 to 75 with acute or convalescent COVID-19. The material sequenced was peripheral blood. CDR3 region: CASRVLGDRDTEAFF. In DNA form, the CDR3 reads TGTGCCAGCAGAGTCCTCGGGGACAGGGACACTGAAGCTTTCTTT.